These T cell receptor beta chains were read from a single sample in a study of blood T cell repertoires in COVID-19. Profiled with immunoSEQ multiplex PCR; TCRdb holds only in-frame clones, not every one. The sample holds around 700,000 clones, just under 90% seen once. Sample: peripheral blood. The receptors come from a woman younger than 30 with acute or convalescent COVID-19. The CDR3 runs from the conserved cysteine through the conserved F or W. D genes are given only for firm matches. Part of the rows lack a size; the others show once, few, many or a class for expanded clones.

TRBJ2-5 | NA | TRBV7-9 | TRBD1 | CASSHIGTGRETQYF | TGTGCCAGCAGCCACATCGGGACAGGGCGAGAGACCCAGTACTTC
TRBJ1-1 | once | TRBV10-3 | NA | CALREDGGEAFF | TGTGCCCTCCGGGAGGACGGTGGTGAAGCTTTCTTT
TRBJ2-7 | NA | TRBV6-2/TRBV6-3 | NA | CASSKGEGETSSYEQYF | TGTGCCAGCAGTAAAGGCGAGGGTGAGACTAGTTCCTACGAGCAGTACTTC
TRBJ1-1 | NA | TRBV7-2 | NA | CASSLEGGAAEAFF | TGTGCCAGCAGCTTAGAAGGAGGGGCCGCTGAAGCTTTCTTT
TRBJ2-5 | NA | TRBV7-2 | NA | CASSLGSSAGQRTQYF | TGTGCCAGCAGCTTAGGGTCCAGTGCCGGACAACGGACCCAGTACTTC
TRBJ1-1 | NA | TRBV6-6 | NA | CASSTHLGNTEAFF | TGTGCCAGCTCTACCCACCTAGGGAACACTGAAGCTTTCTTT
TRBJ1-2 | NA | TRBV7-2 | NA | CASSLVGDGYTF | TGTGCCAGCAGCTTAGTAGGGGATGGCTACACCTTC
TRBJ2-7 | NA | TRBV10-1 | TRBD2 | CASSGERGCSYEQYF | TGCGCCAGCAGTGGTGAGCGGGGGTGCTCCTACGAGCAGTACTTC
TRBJ1-1 | NA | TRBV6-1 | TRBD1 | CASSEIRTGNTEAFF | TGTGCCAGCAGTGAAATAAGGACAGGGAACACTGAAGCTTTCTTT
TRBJ1-1 | once | TRBV19 | TRBD1 | CATQQGGNTEAFF | TGTGCCACTCAACAGGGGGGGAACACTGAAGCTTTCTTT
TRBJ2-5 | NA | TRBV30 | NA | CAKSGTGKETQYF | TGTGCTAAATCCGGGACTGGGAAAGAGACCCAGTACTTC
TRBJ2-3 | NA | TRBV11-2 | TRBD1 | CASSPGGNRLTDTQYF | TGTGCCAGCAGCCCAGGGGGCAACAGACTCACAGATACGCAGTATTTT
TRBJ1-3 | NA | TRBV5-6 | NA | CASSMRQPSSGNTIYF | TGTGCCAGCAGCATGAGGCAGCCCTCCTCTGGAAACACCATATATTTT
TRBJ2-7 | few | TRBV4-2 | NA | CASSQRGFPYEQYF | TGTGCCAGCAGCCAGCGGGGATTCCCCTACGAGCAGTACTTC
TRBJ2-7 | once | TRBV7-9 | NA | CASSPTPGIEQYF | TGTGCCAGCAGCCCTACCCCGGGGATCGAGCAGTACTTC
TRBJ1-4 | few | TRBV4-1 | TRBD1 | CASSQGGTGFSWGEKLFF | TGCGCCAGCAGCCAAGGGGGGACAGGGTTCTCCTGGGGTGAAAAACTGTTTTTT
TRBJ2-7 | NA | TRBV6-4 | NA | CARTNGLNYEQYF | TGTGCCAGGACGAACGGGTTAAACTACGAGCAGTACTTC
TRBJ2-7 | NA | TRBV2 | TRBD1 | CASSDLWDRRYF | TGTGCCAGCAGTGATCTCTGGGACAGGAGGTACTTC
TRBJ1-2 | once | TRBV29-1 | NA | CSIAGAGLTNYGYTF | TGCAGCATCGCCGGCGCAGGGCTGACTAACTATGGCTACACCTTC
TRBJ1-2 | NA | TRBV7-2 | NA | CASSLWALDNYGYTF | TGTGCCAGCAGCTTATGGGCACTAGATAACTATGGCTACACCTTC
TRBJ2-3 | NA | TRBV7-4 | NA | CASSFNYF | TGTGCCAGCAGCTTTAATTATTTT
TRBJ2-3 | NA | TRBV7-8 | TRBD2 | CASSTRPGLGTDTQYF | TGTGCCAGCAGCACTCGTCCGGGACTAGGAACAGATACGCAGTATTTT